These 27 T cell receptor beta chains were sequenced from one sample in a study of blood T cells in healthy people across ages. Primed by a sample-barcoded 5' primer and a J-beta primer mix, a second PCR proceeded for roughly 6 to 12 cycles. TCRdb recomputed calls from the 5' RACE reads with MiXCR, one row per CDR3 protein. This sample has about 500,000 distinct CDR3 sequences, with around 24% found just once. This sample was shared with a second study, whose subject was T cells of mothers and their children.

The sample consisted of blood. These receptors all come from a boy younger than 18 in good health.

This clonotype was seen a few times. This chain links TRBV30 with TRBJ2-7, with TRBD1 matching over 8 bases. The junction had 8 bases not matched to a gene; V was cut back by 2 bases and J by 5 bases. The germline V gene has CDR1 GTSNPN and CDR2 SVGIG (reference sequence). This CDR3 spans 14 amino acids. The CDR3 region has the DNA TGTGCCTGGAGTTACGGGACAGGCCCCGACGAGCAGTACTTC. Encoded protein: CAWSYGTGPDEQYF.

This chain joins TRBV4-1 and TRBJ1-1; possible D gene TRBD1, 6 bases. V lost 4 bases and J lost 0, with 15 bases in between. CDR1 and CDR2 (germline): MGHRA, YSYEKL. CDR3 length: 16 residues. The CDR3 spells CASSLGVTGMNTEAFF. CDR3 sequence (DNA): TGCGCCAGCAGCCTCGGGGTAACAGGGATGAACACTGAAGCTTTCTTT.

V usage is TRBV15 and J usage is TRBJ2-7; D possibly matches TRBD1 or TRBD2 (5 bases each). V was shortened by 8 bases and J by 4 bases, with 18 bases between the two germline ends. Germline V lookup: CDR1 LNHNV, CDR2 YYDKDF (reference sequence). The CDR3 is 14 amino acids. The CDR3: CATQNTPRGYEQYF. In nucleotides, the CDR3 is TGTGCCACCCAAAACACACCGAGGGGTTACGAGCAGTACTTC.

This clonotype was observed a few times. The rearrangement uses TRBV5-6 and TRBJ1-4, with D tentatively TRBD1 (6 bases). Germline V gene sequence: CDR1 SGHDT, CDR2 YYEEEE. The CDR3 is 17 amino acids. V lost 0 bases and J 4 bases, leaving 16 bases between the germline ends. This CDR3 reads CASSLAEGVGYNEKLFF. Written as DNA, the CDR3 is TGTGCCAGCAGCTTGGCCGAGGGGGTCGGGTATAATGAAAAACTGTTTTTT.

Details on this clonotype: A junction boundary mismatches the germline segment, possibly from a read error. The chain couples TRBV2 to TRBJ2-1; D is possibly TRBD1 or TRBD2 (7 bases each). The germline gives CDR1 SNHLY, CDR2 FYNNEI. This CDR3 region has 16 residues. The CDR3 DNA reads as TGTGCCAGCACTGAAGCCGCAGGGGGGGTTTACAATGAGCAGTTCTTC. Translation: CASTEAAGGVYNEQFF.

J is TRBJ2-3 and V is TRBV7-6; 8 bases are shared with TRBD2. After removal of 3 bases from V and 2 bases from J, the junction contained 7 bases not matched to a gene. This CDR3 region has 16 residues. CDR1 and CDR2 (germline): SGHVS, FNYEAQ. The CDR3 nucleotides are TGTGCCAGCAGCTTCTATCTAGCGGGCCTCACAGATACGCAGTATTTT. The encoded protein is CASSFYLAGLTDTQYF.

This clonotype has just a few counts. CDR3 sequence: CASSDRPGTSGGSGETQYF. The CDR3 DNA sequence: TGTGCCAGCAGCGATCGCCCCGGGACTAGCGGGGGAAGTGGAGAGACCCAGTACTTC. The V and J genes are TRBV7-9 and TRBJ2-5; 14 nucleotides match TRBD2. This CDR3 is built from 19 residues. J lost 4 bases, V lost 5 bases, and 15 bases had no gene match. Germline V lookup: CDR1 SEHNR, CDR2 FQNEAQ (reference sequence).

This clonotype has a handful of counts. The chain uses TRBV29-1 and TRBJ1-1, with D perhaps matching TRBD1 (5 bases). Trimming stripped 5 bases from V and 4 bases from J, with 8 bases between. Germline loops: CDR1 SQVTM, CDR2 ANQGSEA. This CDR3 comprises 11 residues. The CDR3 here is CSVSQGTEAFF. The CDR3, as DNA: TGCAGCGTTAGCCAGGGCACTGAAGCTTTCTTT.

This clonotype has a handful of counts. This chain links TRBV7-8 with TRBJ1-5, with no clear D. The length of the CDR3 is 14 residues. The germline gives CDR1 SGHVS, CDR2 FQNEAQ. Trimming pared 2 bases from V and 5 bases from J, leaving 10 bases between. The CDR3: CASSLQEGYQPQHF. The CDR3 DNA reads as TGTGCCAGCAGCTTACAAGAGGGATATCAGCCCCAGCATTTT.

This clonotype was seen only a few times. The chain joins TRBV4-3 to TRBJ2-1; TRBD2 matches 9 bases. The germline gives CDR1 LGHNA, CDR2 YSLEER. The CDR3 has 15 residues. V lost 3 bases and J lost 6; bases outside the gene matches: 6. CDR3 in amino acids: CASSQAGTSFNEQFF. CDR3 nucleotides: TGCGCCAGCAGCCAGGCTGGGACTAGCTTCAATGAGCAGTTCTTC.

The chain uses TRBV10-3 and TRBJ1-2; D gene unclear. CDR3 length: 17 amino acids. CDR1 is ENHRY and CDR2 is SYGVKD in the germline V gene. The V and J ends lost 1 base and 1 base respectively, with 16 bases between them. This CDR3 is CAISEFDTRGVNYGYTF. CDR3 nucleotide sequence: TGTGCCATCAGTGAGTTTGACACCCGGGGTGTTAACTATGGCTACACCTTC.

The chain has TRBV5-1 and TRBJ2-5; no clear D gene. Trimming took 0 bases from V and 4 from J, leaving 7 bases between them. The CDR3 loop spans 13 amino acids. Germline V gene data show CDR1 as SGHRS and CDR2 as YFSETQ. CDR3 coding DNA: TGCGCCAGCAGCTTGGACGGGTTAGAGACCCAGTACTTC. Encoded protein: CASSLDGLETQYF.

This clonotype was seen only a few times. This rearrangement joins TRBV28 to TRBJ2-5; possibly TRBD2 for D (6 bases). The germline V gene encodes CDR1 MDHEN and CDR2 SYDVKM. Between the trimmed V and J ends, which lost 6 bases and 3 bases, there was a span of 17 bases. The CDR3 loop spans 15 amino acids. CDR3 region: CASRKPGLQEETQYF. For the CDR3, the DNA is TGTGCCAGCAGAAAACCGGGACTGCAAGAAGAGACCCAGTACTTC.

The V call is TRBV3-1, the J call TRBJ1-4, with 9 bases aligning to TRBD1. This CDR3 spans 16 amino acids. The ends lost 3 bases at V and 4 bases at J; junction bases unmatched: 6. Germline CDR1 is LGHDT and CDR2 is YNNKEL (reference sequence). CDR3 bases: TGTGCCAGCAGCCAGGAACAGGGGGCCCATAATGAAAAACTGTTTTTT. Translation: CASSQEQGAHNEKLFF.

In its sample, this clonotype was seen a few times. The V gene is TRBV9, the J gene TRBJ2-1, with a weak D call TRBD1 (5 bases). Trimming stripped 3 bases from V and 2 bases from J, with 12 bases between. The CDR3 loop spans 15 amino acids. From germline, CDR1 is SGDLS and CDR2 YYNGEE. The CDR3 DNA follows: TGTGCCAGCAGCGATAAGGGGTGCGCCTACAATGAGCAGTTCTTC. This gives the protein CASSDKGCAYNEQFF.

This clonotype was counted between two and nine times. The CDR3 coding sequence is TGTGCCAGCAGTCCGGACAGGCTCACAGATACGCAGTATTTT. Protein: CASSPDRLTDTQYF. The gene calls are TRBV28 and TRBJ2-3, with 7 bases aligning to TRBD1. The CDR3 is 14 amino acids. The V gene end was trimmed by 5 bases and the J gene end by 2 bases; junction bases not matched to a gene: 4. Germline V gives CDR1 MDHEN, CDR2 SYDVKM.

About this clonotype itself: This is likely a read error, given that the CDR3 carries no conserved phenylalanine or tryptophan at its end. The V and J genes are TRBV7-3 and TRBJ1-5; 7 bases line up with TRBD1. Germline V gives CDR1 SGHTA, CDR2 FQGTGA. V was pared by 5 bases and J by 6 bases, with 7 bases of the junction left unmatched. The CDR3 length is 14 residues. The DNA of the CDR3 is TGTGCCAGCAGCCTCACAGGGGTCACTCAGCCCCAGCATCTT. The encoded protein is CASSLTGVTQPQHL.

The chain carries TRBV30 and TRBJ2-5; 7 nucleotides agree with TRBD2. The tail of the sequence fits TRBJ2-1 better, so the J call may be wrong. The germline CDR1 and CDR2 sequences are GTSNPN and SVGIG (reference sequence). This CDR3 region has 15 residues. CDR3 DNA: TGTGCCTGGAGGTGGGAGGGAGGGCTATACAATGAGCAGTTCTTC. Encoded protein: CAWRWEGGLYNEQFF.

The chain recombines TRBV4-1 with TRBJ2-5; 9 nucleotides match TRBD2. Germline V gene data show CDR1 as MGHRA and CDR2 as YSYEKL. This CDR3 region has 14 residues. Trimming at V came to 4 bases and at J to 5 bases, leaving 5 bases not matched to a gene. This CDR3 reads CASSLAGVWETQYF. Written as DNA, the CDR3 is TGCGCCAGCAGCCTAGCGGGAGTTTGGGAGACCCAGTACTTC.

This clonotype was counted ten times or more. The gene calls are TRBV7-2 and TRBJ1-3, with TRBD1 identical over 9 bases. Per germline, CDR1 SGHTA and CDR2 FQGNSA. This CDR3 has 14 amino acids. V was pared by 3 bases and J by 7 bases, with 4 bases of the junction left unmatched. CDR3 sequence reads: CASSLGQGGNTIYF. Here the CDR3 DNA reads TGTGCCAGCAGCTTGGGACAGGGAGGGAACACCATATATTTT.

The gene calls are TRBV7-2 and TRBJ1-2; D is undetermined. Trimming took off 5 bases at V and 4 bases at J, with 14 bases between the two ends. This CDR3 region has 14 residues. The V gene's germline CDR1 is SGHTA and CDR2 FQGNSA. Written as DNA, the CDR3 is TGTGCCAGCAGCGAAGTCTCGCGGACCTATGGCTACACCTTC. Protein product: CASSEVSRTYGYTF.

The chain recombines TRBV28 with TRBJ2-5; D perhaps matches TRBD1 (6 bases). CDR1 and CDR2 from the germline V gene are MDHEN and SYDVKM. This CDR3 has 14 amino acids. V dropped 6 bases and J dropped 5 bases, with 16 bases sitting between them. CDR3 sequence: CASSSPGTFETQYF. The CDR3 bases are TGTGCCAGCAGCTCCCCCGGGACATTTGAGACCCAGTACTTC.

This clonotype came up a few times. The V gene is TRBV6-2 or TRBV6-3, the J gene TRBJ1-2; no definite D call. The CDR3 runs to 11 residues. V was pared by 8 bases and J by 4 bases, with 8 bases between. Germline loops: CDR1 MNHEY, CDR2 SVGEGT. The CDR3 DNA sequence: TGTGCCAGCGGCGCTTTCTATGGCTACACCTTC. It specifies CASGAFYGYTF.

This clonotype showed up just a few times. The chain has TRBV5-1 and TRBJ1-2, with TRBD1 identical over 7 bases. After removal of 4 bases from V and 4 bases from J, the junction contained 7 bases not matched to a gene. The germline gives CDR1 SGHRS, CDR2 YFSETQ. This CDR3 region has 14 residues. The CDR3 coding sequence is TGCGCCAGCAGCCTACCCGGGACAGTCTATGGCTACACCTTC. Translated, it gives CASSLPGTVYGYTF.

The V call is TRBV30, the J call TRBJ2-2; D is unresolved. Germline lookup yields CDR1 GTSNPN and CDR2 SVGIG (reference sequence). With 4 bases removed from V and 1 base from J, the gap between germline ends came to 7 bases. CDR3 length: 13 residues. For the CDR3, the DNA is TGTGCCTGGACCCAACAGAACACCGGGGAGCTGTTTTTT. Encoded protein: CAWTQQNTGELFF.

The genes are TRBV4-3 and TRBJ1-1; unclear D gene. Germline assignment: CDR1 LGHNA and CDR2 YSLEER. Trimming shortened V by 0 bases and J by 3 bases, and 11 bases separated the two germline ends. The CDR3 consists of 15 residues. CDR3 amino acids: CASSQDQDVDTEAFF. CDR3 sequence (DNA): TGCGCCAGCAGCCAAGATCAGGACGTTGACACTGAAGCTTTCTTT.

V usage is TRBV7-6 and J usage is TRBJ1-1, with D unclear. The V gene lost 2 bases and the J gene lost 8 bases, with 12 bases spanning the gap. Germline V gives CDR1 SGHVS, CDR2 FNYEAQ. The CDR3 totals 13 residues. This chain's CDR3 is CASSLQRSGEAFF. In DNA form, the CDR3 reads TGTGCCAGCAGCTTACAAAGGTCCGGCGAAGCTTTCTTT.